The clone carrying this TCR beta chain turned up a few times. These data come from a study of T cells after yellow fever vaccination. Overall study findings and caveats: Post-booster repertoires again held most primary-vaccination clones (around 95% CD4, roughly 88% CD8).

V shed 4 bases and J shed 6 bases, with 20 bases lying between them. There are 16 residues in the CDR3. Germline loops: CDR1 MNHEY, CDR2 SMNVEV (reference sequence). 5'RACE template switching generated TCR cDNA, adding a universal primer site and UMIs. From the 5' RACE reads, TCRdb called clonotypes with MiXCR, one entry per CDR3 protein. Of 80,000 to 100,000 distinct CDR3 sequences in the sample, around 9.8% were seen once. The chain uses TRBV27 and TRBJ2-3, with D tentatively TRBD1 (6 bases). The clonotype originates from a man younger than 35 who received the YFV17D yellow fever vaccine. The source was CD8+ T cells not binding an NS4B(214-222) dextramer, sorted from PBMCs, collected roughly 14 days after the first yellow fever vaccination. The CDR3 DNA follows: TGTGCCAGCAGTTCTCTGATGGGACAACGAGCGGATACGCAGTATTTT. Amino acid sequence: CASSSLMGQRADTQYF.